This T cell receptor beta chain appears in the sequencing data of a study of CD8 T cells in ankylosing spondylitis. Points from the study as a whole: CD8+ disease-linked clones were present at relatively low frequencies in blood. Seemingly characteristic of ankylosing spondylitis blood was a TCR beta motif consisting of eight highly homologous variants.

The table lists this clonotype with many counts. The antigen is not known. TCRdb reprocessed the 5' RACE reads with MiXCR, giving one entry per CDR3 protein. The sample comprises 200,000 to 300,000 distinct CDR3 sequences, roughly a tenth of which are singletons, and about 2.8% rests with the top ten. CDR1 SGHRS and CDR2 YFSETQ come from the germline V gene. V lost 2 bases, J lost 4 bases, and 17 bases lay in between. CDR3 length: 16 residues. Source material: blood, either unsorted or a sorted T cell fraction (not recorded which). The chain combines TRBV5-1 with TRBJ2-3; D may be TRBD1 (5 bases). The sequence derives from a male donor with ankylosing spondylitis or in good health (not recorded which). Here the CDR3 reads CASSLTGPVYPDTQYF. The CDR3 region has the DNA TGCGCCAGCAGCTTAACAGGCCCCGTGTACCCAGATACGCAGTATTTT.